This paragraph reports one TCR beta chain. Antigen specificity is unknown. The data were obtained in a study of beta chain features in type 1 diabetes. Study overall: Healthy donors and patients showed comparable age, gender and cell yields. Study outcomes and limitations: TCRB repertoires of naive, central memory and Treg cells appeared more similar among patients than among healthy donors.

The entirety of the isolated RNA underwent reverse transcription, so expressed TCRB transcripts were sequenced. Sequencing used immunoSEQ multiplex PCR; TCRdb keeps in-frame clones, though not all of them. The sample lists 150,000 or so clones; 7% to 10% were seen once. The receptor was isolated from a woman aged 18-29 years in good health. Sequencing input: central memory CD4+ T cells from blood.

The CDR3 sequence: CASNPSLGGNTEAFF. The CDR3 nucleotides read TGTGCCAGCAACCCTTCGTTGGGGGGGAACACTGAAGCTTTCTTT. The rearrangement links TRBV16 to TRBJ1-1, with D tentatively TRBD1 (5 bases). V lost 7 bases to trimming and J lost 1 base, with 16 bases between them. The CDR3 has 15 residues. Germline lookup yields CDR1 KGHSY and CDR2 FQNENV.